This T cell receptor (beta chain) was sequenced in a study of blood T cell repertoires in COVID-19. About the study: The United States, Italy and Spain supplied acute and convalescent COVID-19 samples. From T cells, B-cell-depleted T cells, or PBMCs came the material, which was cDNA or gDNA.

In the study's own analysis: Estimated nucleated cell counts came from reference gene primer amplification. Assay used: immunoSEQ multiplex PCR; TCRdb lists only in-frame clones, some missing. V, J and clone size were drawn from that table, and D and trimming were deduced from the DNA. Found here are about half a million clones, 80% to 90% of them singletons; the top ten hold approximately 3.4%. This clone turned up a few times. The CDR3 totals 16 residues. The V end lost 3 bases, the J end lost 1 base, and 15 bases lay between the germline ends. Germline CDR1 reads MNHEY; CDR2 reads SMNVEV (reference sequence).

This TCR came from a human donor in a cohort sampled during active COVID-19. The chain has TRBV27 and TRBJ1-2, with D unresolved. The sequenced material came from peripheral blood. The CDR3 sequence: CASSFYSTTRNYGYTF. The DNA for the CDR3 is TGTGCCAGCAGTTTCTACTCGACAACCCGTAACTATGGCTACACCTTC.